Listed below are T cell receptor beta chains from one sample, sequenced in a study of CD8 T cells in ankylosing spondylitis. A single record per CDR3 protein comes from TCRdb applying MiXCR to the 5' RACE reads. This sample carries 190,000 or so distinct CDR3 sequences, 10% to 15% of them seen once, and the ten largest clones take about 15%. The sample was blood, either unsorted or a sorted T cell fraction (not recorded which). Source of these receptors: a male donor with ankylosing spondylitis or in good health (not recorded which). Each CDR3 is given with its conserved first and last residue. The D gene is left open where the match is weak. Part of the rows lack a size; the others show once, few, many or a class for expanded clones.

CDR3 protein: CAISESKTGFGTEAFF
CDR3 DNA: TGTGCCATCAGTGAGTCGAAGACAGGGTTCGGCACTGAAGCTTTCTTT
D gene: TRBD1
clone size: .
J gene: TRBJ1-1
V gene: TRBV10-3
CDR3 length: 16

CDR3 protein: CASSFATGEWTEAFF
CDR3 DNA: TGCGCCAGCAGCTTCGCAACAGGGGAATGGACTGAAGCTTTCTTT
D gene: TRBD1
clone size: .
J gene: TRBJ1-1
V gene: TRBV5-1
CDR3 length: 15

CDR3 protein: CASSQDPQGFGAEAFF
CDR3 DNA: TGCGCCAGCAGCCAAGATCCACAGGGGTTTGGGGCTGAAGCTTTCTTT
D gene: TRBD1
clone size: few
J gene: TRBJ1-1
V gene: TRBV4-1
CDR3 length: 16

CDR3 protein: CASTGGSRAEAFF
CDR3 DNA: TGTGCCAGTACAGGGGGCTCGAGGGCTGAAGCTTTCTTT
D gene: TRBD1
clone size: .
J gene: TRBJ1-1
V gene: TRBV12-3/TRBV12-4
CDR3 length: 13

CDR3 protein: CASSYETSSYEQYF
CDR3 DNA: TGTGCCAGCAGTTACGAGACTAGCTCCTACGAGCAGTACTTC
D gene: .
clone size: few
J gene: TRBJ2-7
V gene: TRBV6-2/TRBV6-3
CDR3 length: 14

CDR3 protein: CSASSSDRGGIYEQYF
CDR3 DNA: TGCAGTGCTAGCTCCTCGGACAGGGGGGGGATCTACGAGCAGTACTTC
D gene: TRBD1
clone size: few
J gene: TRBJ2-7
V gene: TRBV20-1
CDR3 length: 16

CDR3 protein: CAWRTGVNTEAFF
CDR3 DNA: TGTGCCTGGAGGACAGGGGTGAACACTGAAGCTTTCTTT
D gene: TRBD1
clone size: few
J gene: TRBJ1-1
V gene: TRBV30
CDR3 length: 13

CDR3 protein: CASSLDRGTSGLGMGEQFF
CDR3 DNA: TGTGCCAGCAGCTTAGATAGAGGGACTAGCGGGTTGGGGATGGGTGAGCAGTTCTTC
D gene: TRBD2
clone size: .
J gene: TRBJ2-1
V gene: TRBV11-2
CDR3 length: 19

CDR3 protein: CASSVTSGSTGELFF
CDR3 DNA: TGTGCCAGCAGCGTTACTTCTGGAAGCACCGGGGAGCTGTTTTTT
D gene: .
clone size: .
J gene: TRBJ2-2
V gene: TRBV9
CDR3 length: 15

CDR3 protein: CASSQDPAGLPYNEQFF
CDR3 DNA: TGCGCCAGCAGCCAAGACCCGGCGGGGCTCCCCTACAATGAGCAGTTCTTC
D gene: .
clone size: few
J gene: TRBJ2-1
V gene: TRBV4-1
CDR3 length: 17

CDR3 protein: CASSNPDRGGLITQYF
CDR3 DNA: TGTGCCAGCAGTAATCCGGACAGGGGGGGACTTATTACGCAGTATTTT
D gene: TRBD1
clone size: .
J gene: TRBJ2-3
V gene: TRBV12-3/TRBV12-4
CDR3 length: 16

CDR3 protein: CSARDWPASASGELFF
CDR3 DNA: TGCAGTGCTAGAGATTGGCCGGCTTCAGCTTCCGGGGAGCTGTTTTTT
D gene: .
clone size: few
J gene: TRBJ2-2
V gene: TRBV20-1
CDR3 length: 16

CDR3 protein: CASSDKQGGSGELFF
CDR3 DNA: TGTGCCAGCAGTGACAAACAGGGGGGCAGCGGGGAGCTGTTTTTT
D gene: TRBD1
clone size: few
J gene: TRBJ2-2
V gene: TRBV6-4
CDR3 length: 15

CDR3 protein: CASSLGDFSGQWYEQYF
CDR3 DNA: TGTGCCAGCAGCTTAGGGGATTTCTCGGGACAGTGGTACGAGCAGTACTTC
D gene: TRBD1
clone size: many
J gene: TRBJ2-7
V gene: TRBV11-2
CDR3 length: 17

CDR3 protein: CASSQDPGQITEAFF
CDR3 DNA: TGCGCCAGCAGCCAAGATCCCGGACAGATCACTGAAGCCTTCTTT
D gene: .
clone size: few
J gene: TRBJ1-1
V gene: TRBV4-1
CDR3 length: 15

CDR3 protein: CASRPGQGQTYEQYF
CDR3 DNA: TGTGCCAGCAGACCAGGACAGGGCCAAACCTACGAGCAGTACTTC
D gene: TRBD1
clone size: .
J gene: TRBJ2-7
V gene: TRBV6-1
CDR3 length: 15

CDR3 protein: CASSLGSFDPNYEQYF
CDR3 DNA: TGCGCCAGCAGCTTGGGGTCTTTCGATCCCAACTACGAGCAGTACTTC
D gene: .
clone size: few
J gene: TRBJ2-7
V gene: TRBV5-1
CDR3 length: 16

CDR3 protein: CASSLAQTLAGGELFF
CDR3 DNA: TGTGCCAGCAGCTTAGCGCAAACTTTGGCGGGAGGGGAGCTGTTTTTT
D gene: .
clone size: few
J gene: TRBJ2-2
V gene: TRBV7-8
CDR3 length: 16

CDR3 protein: CSAVTGPEEKLFF
CDR3 DNA: TGCAGCGCTGTGACAGGGCCAGAGGAAAAACTGTTTTTT
D gene: TRBD1
clone size: .
J gene: TRBJ1-4
V gene: TRBV29-1
CDR3 length: 13

CDR3 protein: CASSHLGESTDTQYF
CDR3 DNA: TGTGCCAGCAGTCACCTGGGCGAGAGCACAGATACGCAGTATTTT
D gene: .
clone size: .
J gene: TRBJ2-3
V gene: TRBV27
CDR3 length: 15

CDR3 protein: CASSDRVSGANVLTF
CDR3 DNA: TGTGCCAGCAGTGACAGGGTTTCTGGGGCCAACGTCCTGACTTTC
D gene: .
clone size: once
J gene: TRBJ2-6
V gene: TRBV6-1
CDR3 length: 15

CDR3 protein: CRAREGQVNNSPLHF
CDR3 DNA: TGCAGAGCTAGAGAAGGACAGGTTAACAATTCACCCCTCCACTTT
D gene: TRBD1
clone size: .
J gene: TRBJ1-6
V gene: TRBV20-1
CDR3 length: 15

CDR3 protein: CASSFSFYEQYF
CDR3 DNA: TGTGCCAGCAGCTTTAGCTTCTACGAGCAGTACTTC
D gene: .
clone size: .
J gene: TRBJ2-7
V gene: TRBV7-9
CDR3 length: 12

CDR3 protein: CASSPQAGVNEQFF
CDR3 DNA: TGTGCCAGCAGCCCGCAAGCGGGAGTGAATGAGCAGTTCTTC
D gene: TRBD2
clone size: many
J gene: TRBJ2-1
V gene: TRBV14
CDR3 length: 14

CDR3 protein: CSAADRANYGYTF
CDR3 DNA: TGCAGTGCCGCGGACAGGGCTAACTATGGCTACACCTTC
D gene: TRBD1
clone size: few
J gene: TRBJ1-2
V gene: TRBV20-1
CDR3 length: 13

CDR3 protein: CASSIGQGTEAFF
CDR3 DNA: TGTGCCAGTAGTATAGGACAGGGGACTGAAGCTTTCTTT
D gene: TRBD1
clone size: .
J gene: TRBJ1-1
V gene: TRBV19
CDR3 length: 13

CDR3 protein: CASSLGLGQLYSYEQYF
CDR3 DNA: TGCGCCAGCAGCTTGGGTCTGGGACAGCTTTACTCCTACGAGCAGTACTTC
D gene: TRBD1
clone size: many
J gene: TRBJ2-7
V gene: TRBV5-1
CDR3 length: 17

CDR3 protein: CASSFSDSNQPQHF
CDR3 DNA: TGTGCCAGCAGTTTTTCTGATAGCAATCAGCCCCAGCATTTT
D gene: .
clone size: .
J gene: TRBJ1-5
V gene: TRBV12-3/TRBV12-4
CDR3 length: 14